The 30 T cell receptor beta chains given below trace back to one sample, sequenced in a study of blood T cell repertoires in COVID-19 (dated by TCRdb to about 2020). The library was made by the immunoSEQ multiplex PCR assay. In TCRdb, the immuneACCESS table is reduced to in-frame sequences with V and J assigned. These tables do not hold every clone; where another copy was compared, an unresolved V gene accounts for under half, and the others remain unexplained. The table for this sample lists 270,000 or so clones; more than 65% of them were counted only once. Roughly 3.1% of the sample lies in the top ten. The sequencing input was peripheral blood. The receptors shown here come from a woman between 18 and 29 years old with acute or convalescent COVID-19.

The chain links TRBV24-1 to TRBJ2-4; unclear D gene. The ends were cut back, 0 bases at V and 0 bases at J, with 8 bases in the middle. CDR1 and CDR2 (germline): KGHDR, SFDVKD. The CDR3 contains 16 residues. The CDR3 spells CATSDLLLIAKNIQYF. CDR3 nucleotide sequence: TGTGCCACCAGTGATTTGCTATTGATAGCCAAAAACATTCAGTACTTC.

The gene calls are TRBV9 and TRBJ1-2; TRBD1 agrees at 8 bases. J gave up 4 bases and V 3 bases, and 8 bases lay outside the gene matches. Germline CDR1 is SGDLS and CDR2 is YYNGEE. CDR3 length equals 15 residues. DNA for the CDR3: TGTGCCAGCAGCGCGACAGGGGATGTCCTCTATGGCTACACCTTC. Its translation is CASSATGDVLYGYTF. The whole variable domain, filled in from reference TRBV9 and TRBJ1-2, reads DSGVTQTPKHLITATGQRVTLRCSPRSGDLSVYWYQQSLDQGLQFLIQYYNGEERAKGNILERFSAQQFPDLHSELNLSSLELGDSALYFCASSATGDVLYGYTFGSGTRLTVV.

J is TRBJ1-1 and V is TRBV27; TRBD1 matches 7 bases. V trimming: 5 bases; J trimming: 1 base; junction bases outside the gene matches: 4. This CDR3 region has 14 residues. Germline V gives CDR1 MNHEY, CDR2 SMNVEV (reference sequence). This CDR3 is CASSKQGRNTEAFF. CDR3 nucleotides: TGTGCCAGCAGTAAACAGGGGAGGAACACTGAAGCTTTCTTT.

As DNA, the CDR3 is TGTGCCAGCAGAACGGACAGGAGCTATGGCTACACCTTC. It yields the protein CASRTDRSYGYTF. The chain recombines TRBV6-5 with TRBJ1-2; 7 nucleotides agree with TRBD1. This CDR3 region has 13 residues. V was pared by 6 bases and J by 4 bases, with 5 bases of the junction left unmatched. Germline values: CDR1 MNHEY, CDR2 SVGAGI.

J is TRBJ1-6 and V is TRBV30; D gene uncertain. V gave up 4 bases and J gave up 0 bases, with 13 bases separating them. The CDR3 extends over 16 amino acids. CDR1 is GTSNPN and CDR2 is SVGIG in the germline V gene (reference sequence). The CDR3 spells CAWNRGTSSYNSPLHF. CDR3 nucleotide sequence: TGTGCCTGGAATCGCGGAACGAGCTCCTATAATTCACCCCTCCACTTT.

J is TRBJ2-7 and V is TRBV5-1, with TRBD2 matching over 9 bases. Germline CDR1 and CDR2: SGHRS and YFSETQ. This CDR3 is 16 amino acids long. The junction had 9 bases not matched to a gene; V was cut back by 4 bases and J by 1 base. The CDR3 DNA reads as TGCGCCAGCAGCCCGATTCCCAGCGGGAGGTCCTACGAGCAGTACTTC. Its translation: CASSPIPSGRSYEQYF.

This chain connects TRBV4-3 to TRBJ1-1, with D possibly matching TRBD1 (6 bases). CDR3 length equals 16 residues. Trimming shortened V by 0 bases and J by 1 base, and 12 bases separated the two germline ends. In germline, CDR1 is LGHNA, CDR2 YSLEER. Written as DNA, the CDR3 is TGCGCCAGCAGCCAAGATTTAGGGGGACAGAACACTGAAGCTTTCTTT. Its protein product is CASSQDLGGQNTEAFF.

The J gene is TRBJ1-2, the V gene TRBV5-1; D remains ambiguous. This CDR3 is 15 amino acids long. Per germline, CDR1 SGHRS and CDR2 YFSETQ. V gave up 7 bases and J gave up 0 bases, with 16 bases separating them. CDR3 residues: CASRSEPNTNYGYTF. DNA of the CDR3: TGCGCCAGCCGGTCTGAACCGAATACTAACTATGGCTACACCTTC. The full variable domain, with the rest looked up from reference TRBV5-1 and TRBJ1-2, is KAGVTQTPRYLIKTRGQQVTLSCSPISGHRSVSWYQQTPGQGLQFLFEYFSETQRNKGNFPGRFSGRQFSNSRSEMNVSTLELGDSALYLCASRSEPNTNYGYTFGSGTRLTVV.

The rearrangement uses TRBV9 and TRBJ2-3, with 8 bases that match TRBD1. This CDR3 contains 14 residues. V lost 5 bases and J lost 3; bases outside the gene matches: 5. Germline V gene data show CDR1 as SGDLS and CDR2 as YYNGEE. The CDR3 is CASRRQGPTDTQYF. The CDR3 nucleotides are TGTGCCAGCAGAAGACAGGGGCCGACAGATACGCAGTATTTT.

In nucleotides, the CDR3 is TGTGCCAGCAGCTTGGAGGAGGCTGGAAACACCATATATTTT. Encoded protein: CASSLEEAGNTIYF. V and J are TRBV5-4 and TRBJ1-3; D unresolved. V was cut by 0 bases and J by 2 bases, with 6 bases left in between. CDR1 and CDR2 (germline): SGHNT, YYREEE (reference sequence). The CDR3 contains 14 residues. Complete variable domain (other parts from reference TRBV5-4 and TRBJ1-3): ETGVTQSPTHLIKTRGQQVTLRCSSQSGHNTVSWYQQALGQGPQFIFQYYREEENGRGNFPPRFSGLQFPNYSSELNVNALELDDSALYLCASSLEEAGNTIYFGEGSWLTVV.

The chain is built from TRBV7-2 and TRBJ1-3; 7 nucleotides line up with TRBD1. V lost 5 bases to trimming and J lost 4 bases; unmatched junction nucleotides: 8. The CDR3 is 15 residues long. Germline V lookup: CDR1 SGHTA, CDR2 FQGNSA. This CDR3 is CASSPMTGYGNTIYF. CDR3 bases: TGTGCCAGCAGCCCGATGACAGGGTACGGAAACACCATATATTTT.

V and J are TRBV4-2 and TRBJ1-3, with TRBD1 as a possible D gene (6 bases). The CDR3 covers 15 residues. Germline values: CDR1 LGHNA, CDR2 YNFKEQ. The germline V and J ends were trimmed by 2 bases and 2 bases, with 10 bases remaining between them. The CDR3 loop reads CASSQFGGPGNTIYF. The CDR3 region has the DNA TGTGCCAGCAGCCAATTCGGGGGGCCTGGAAACACCATATATTTT.

The chain carries TRBV29-1 and TRBJ2-7; 7 nucleotides line up with TRBD1. CDR3 size: 16 residues. Germline-derived CDR1 and CDR2 are SQVTM and ANQGSEA. V lost 7 bases and J lost 9; bases outside the gene matches: 24. CDR3 amino acids: CSAYGQVAGGNFGQYF. The CDR3 bases are TGCAGCGCCTACGGACAAGTCGCAGGGGGAAACTTTGGGCAGTACTTC.

This rearrangement joins TRBV27 to TRBJ2-1; TRBD2 matches at 8 bases. Germline CDR1 and CDR2: MNHEY and SMNVEV (reference sequence). The ends lost 6 bases at V and 1 base at J; junction bases unmatched: 5. This CDR3 is 15 amino acids long. The DNA of the CDR3 is TGTGCCAGCAGGTCCCAGCGGGAGTCCTACAATGAGCAGTTCTTC. It yields the protein CASRSQRESYNEQFF.

The chain couples TRBV10-3 to TRBJ1-1, with 7 bases fitting TRBD1. Trimming cost V 3 bases and J 1 base; bases outside gene matches: 5. This CDR3 is 15 amino acids long. Germline CDR1 is ENHRY and CDR2 is SYGVKD. Here the CDR3 DNA reads TGTGCCATCAGTGACCCCGGACAGGCGAACACTGAAGCTTTCTTT. Protein product: CAISDPGQANTEAFF.

The genes are TRBV7-8 and TRBJ2-3; 7 nucleotides agree with TRBD1. Losses at the gene ends were 5 bases for V and 4 bases for J; bases not matched to a gene: 6. The CDR3 loop spans 14 amino acids. Germline V gene sequence: CDR1 SGHVS, CDR2 FQNEAQ. The CDR3 DNA sequence: TGTGCCAGCAGCCCGGGACAGCATTCAGATACGCAGTATTTT. It translates to CASSPGQHSDTQYF.

The chain has TRBV3-1 (or the pseudogene TRBV3-2) and TRBJ1-1; D not certain. CDR1 LGHDT and CDR2 YNNKEL come from the germline V gene (reference sequence). The V end lost 1 base, the J end lost 7 bases, and 10 bases lay between the germline ends. The CDR3 runs to 13 residues. CDR3 amino acids: CASSQGTGIEAFF. CDR3 in DNA: TGTGCCAGCAGCCAAGGGACTGGGATTGAAGCTTTCTTT.

The chain employs TRBV14 and TRBJ2-7; TRBD1 agrees at 9 bases. The germline V gene encodes CDR1 SGHDN and CDR2 FVKESK. There are 17 residues in the CDR3. Germline trimming cut 0 bases from V and 5 bases from J; bases unmatched to any gene: 11. The CDR3: CASSQESWGQGFDEQYF. DNA for the CDR3: TGTGCCAGCAGCCAAGAGTCCTGGGGACAGGGTTTCGACGAGCAGTACTTC.

The genes are TRBV30 and TRBJ1-2, with 7 bases lining up with TRBD1. V shed 0 bases, J shed 4 bases, and the junction held 5 bases outside the gene matches. CDR1 and CDR2 (germline): GTSNPN, SVGIG (reference sequence). The CDR3 length is 14 residues. The CDR3 region has the DNA TGTGCCTGGAGTGTACTCTCAGGGGGCTATGGCTACACCTTC. Its translation: CAWSVLSGGYGYTF. Supplemented by reference TRBV30 and TRBJ1-2, the full variable domain reads SQTIHQWPATLVQPVGSPLSLECTVEGTSNPNLYWYRQAAGRGLQLLFYSVGIGQISSEVPQNLSASRPQDRQFILSSKKLLLSDSGFYLCAWSVLSGGYGYTFGSGTRLTVV.

The chain recombines TRBV7-2 with TRBJ1-1; 7 positions match TRBD1. Trimming cost V 1 base and J 6 bases; bases outside gene matches: 8. The length of the CDR3 is 15 residues. Germline CDR1 reads SGHTA; CDR2 reads FQGNSA. The CDR3 loop is CASSLGGGGRPEAFF. The CDR3 region has the DNA TGTGCCAGCAGCTTAGGTGGAGGGGGCAGGCCTGAAGCTTTCTTT.

The CDR3 reads CASSRLTESYEQYF. The CDR3 DNA reads TGTGCCAGCAGTCGATTGACAGAAAGCTACGAGCAGTACTTC. The J gene is TRBJ2-7, the V gene TRBV28, with D perhaps TRBD1 (5 bases). The V gene lost 5 bases and the J gene lost 3 bases, with 14 bases spanning the gap. The CDR3 loop spans 14 amino acids. The V gene's germline CDR1 is MDHEN and CDR2 SYDVKM.

The CDR3 protein is CASSPHPSGTNEQFF. As DNA, the CDR3 is TGTGCCAGCAGCCCGCACCCCAGCGGGACCAATGAGCAGTTCTTC. The chain is built from TRBV9 and TRBJ2-1, with TRBD2 identical over 7 bases. Trimming took 4 bases from V and 6 from J; bases not matched to a gene: 10. The CDR3 has 15 amino acids. Germline-derived CDR1 and CDR2 are SGDLS and YYNGEE. Full variable domain (missing parts from reference TRBV9 and TRBJ2-1): DSGVTQTPKHLITATGQRVTLRCSPRSGDLSVYWYQQSLDQGLQFLIQYYNGEERAKGNILERFSAQQFPDLHSELNLSSLELGDSALYFCASSPHPSGTNEQFFGPGTRLTVL.

V is TRBV4-1 and J is TRBJ2-5; 10 nucleotides align to TRBD1. Germline CDR1 reads MGHRA; CDR2 reads YSYEKL. V trimming: 5 bases; J trimming: 6 bases; junction bases outside the gene matches: 9. The CDR3 spans 15 residues. CDR3 sequence reads: CASSSDRGRAKTQYF. CDR3 DNA sequence: TGCGCCAGCAGCTCCGACAGGGGGCGCGCAAAGACCCAGTACTTC.

The chain uses TRBV7-9 and TRBJ1-1; possibly TRBD1 for D (5 bases). The CDR3 contains 15 residues. V was pared by 4 bases and J by 4 bases, with 16 bases between. Germline loops: CDR1 SEHNR, CDR2 FQNEAQ (reference sequence). The DNA of the CDR3 is TGTGCCAGCAGCTCTCTCCAACAGGTTGGCACTGAAGCTTTCTTT. It encodes CASSSLQQVGTEAFF.

The CDR3 sequence is CASSYSVAGGPGEQYF. CDR3 bases: TGTGCCAGCAGTTACTCGGTAGCGGGAGGGCCGGGTGAGCAGTACTTC. The chain combines TRBV6-5 with TRBJ2-7; 11 bases align to TRBD2. With 0 bases clipped from V and 7 bases from J, the junction kept 8 bases outside the gene matches. Germline CDR1 reads MNHEY; CDR2 reads SVGAGI. The CDR3 loop spans 16 amino acids.

The rearrangement uses TRBV19 and TRBJ2-1; D is undetermined. The CDR3 loop spans 11 amino acids. CDR1 is LNHDA and CDR2 is SQIVND in the germline V gene (reference sequence). Trimming left V 9 bases short and J 1 base short, with 4 bases between. CDR3 DNA: TGTGCCAGCCGGTCCTACAATGAGCAGTTCTTC. Its translation: CASRSYNEQFF.

The V gene is TRBV5-6, the J gene TRBJ1-2; 7 positions match TRBD1. Germline V gene lookup returns CDR1 SGHDT and CDR2 YYEEEE. The junction had 6 bases not matched to a gene; V was cut back by 6 bases and J by 4 bases. This CDR3 contains 13 residues. CDR3 nucleotide sequence: TGTGCCAGCACAATGACAGGGACCTATGGCTACACCTTC. Protein sequence: CASTMTGTYGYTF.

The gene calls are TRBV5-8 and TRBJ2-7, with 9 bases lining up with TRBD1. The V gene end was trimmed by 0 bases and the J gene end by 5 bases; junction bases not matched to a gene: 9. In germline, CDR1 is SGHTS, CDR2 YDEGEE. The CDR3 extends over 16 amino acids. CDR3 nucleotides: TGTGCCAGCAGCTTGGGCAAACGGGACAGGGACCACGAGCAGTACTTC. Translating it yields CASSLGKRDRDHEQYF. Full variable domain (rest looked up from reference TRBV5-8 and TRBJ2-7): EAGVTQSPTHLIKTRGQQATLRCSPISGHTSVYWYQQALGLGLQFLLWYDEGEERNRGNFPPRFSGRQFPNYSSELNVNALELEDSALYLCASSLGKRDRDHEQYFGPGTRLTVT.

This chain joins TRBV24-1 and TRBJ1-4, with D perhaps matching TRBD1 (5 bases). The CDR3 covers 15 residues. Germline loops: CDR1 KGHDR, CDR2 SFDVKD. Trimming pared 2 bases from V and 2 bases from J, leaving 8 bases between. The CDR3 nucleotides read TGTGCCACCAGTGATTCTGCAGGGACTAATGAAAAACTGTTTTTT. Translating it yields CATSDSAGTNEKLFF.

V usage is TRBV4-3 and J usage is TRBJ1-5, with unresolved D. V was trimmed by 0 bases and J by 3 bases, leaving 12 bases between them. The CDR3 extends over 16 amino acids. Germline V gives CDR1 LGHNA, CDR2 YSLEER. CDR3: CASSQDRAGSNQPQHF. In DNA, the CDR3 is TGCGCCAGCAGCCAAGATAGGGCGGGGTCCAATCAGCCCCAGCATTTT.